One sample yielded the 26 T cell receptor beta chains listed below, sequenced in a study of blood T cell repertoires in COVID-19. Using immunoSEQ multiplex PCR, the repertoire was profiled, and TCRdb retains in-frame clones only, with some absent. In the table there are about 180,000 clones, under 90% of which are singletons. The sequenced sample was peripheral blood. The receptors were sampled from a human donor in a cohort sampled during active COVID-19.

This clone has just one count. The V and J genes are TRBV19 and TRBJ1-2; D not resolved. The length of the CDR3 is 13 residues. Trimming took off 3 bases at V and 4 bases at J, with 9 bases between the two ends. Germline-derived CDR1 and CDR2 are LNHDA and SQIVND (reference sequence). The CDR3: CASSIGRTYGYTF. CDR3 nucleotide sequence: TGTGCCAGTAGTATTGGGAGGACCTATGGCTACACCTTC.

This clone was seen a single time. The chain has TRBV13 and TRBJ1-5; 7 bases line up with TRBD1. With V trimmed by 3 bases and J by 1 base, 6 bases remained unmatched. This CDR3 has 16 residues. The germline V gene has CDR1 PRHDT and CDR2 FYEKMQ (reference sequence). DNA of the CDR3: TGTGCCAGCAGCTTTGGTTCAGGGGGGAGCAATCAGCCCCAGCATTTT. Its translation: CASSFGSGGSNQPQHF.

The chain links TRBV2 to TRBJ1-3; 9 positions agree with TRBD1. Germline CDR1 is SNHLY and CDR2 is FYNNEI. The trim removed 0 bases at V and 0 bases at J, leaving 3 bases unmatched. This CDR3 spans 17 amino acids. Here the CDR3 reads CASSEAGQGGSGNTIYF. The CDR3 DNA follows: TGTGCCAGCAGTGAAGCGGGACAGGGAGGCTCTGGAAACACCATATATTTT.

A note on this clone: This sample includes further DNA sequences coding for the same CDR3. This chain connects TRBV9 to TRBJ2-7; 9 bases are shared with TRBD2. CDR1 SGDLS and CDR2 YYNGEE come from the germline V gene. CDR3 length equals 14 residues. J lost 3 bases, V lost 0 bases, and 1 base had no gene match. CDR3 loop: CASSVGSGGYEQYF. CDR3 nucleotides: TGTGCCAGCAGCGTAGGTAGCGGGGGCTACGAGCAGTACTTC. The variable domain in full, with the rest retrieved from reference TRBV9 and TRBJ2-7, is DSGVTQTPKHLITATGQRVTLRCSPRSGDLSVYWYQQSLDQGLQFLIQYYNGEERAKGNILERFSAQQFPDLHSELNLSSLELGDSALYFCASSVGSGGYEQYFGPGTRLTVT.

Written as DNA, the CDR3 is TGTGCCAGCAGCGTAGATCCGGGACAGGGGCCCCTACGGACTGAAGCTTTCTTT. Its translation is CASSVDPGQGPLRTEAFF. The chain couples TRBV9 to TRBJ1-1; 10 bases fit TRBD1. This CDR3 spans 18 amino acids. Per the germline V gene, CDR1 is SGDLS and CDR2 is YYNGEE. J gave up 5 bases and V 0 bases, and 13 bases lay outside the gene matches.

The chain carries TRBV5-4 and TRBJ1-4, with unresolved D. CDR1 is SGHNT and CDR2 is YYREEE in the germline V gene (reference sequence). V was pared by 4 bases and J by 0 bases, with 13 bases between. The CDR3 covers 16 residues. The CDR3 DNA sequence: TGTGCCAGCAGCCCGGGAATTCTGGCAACTAATGAAAAACTGTTTTTT. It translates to CASSPGILATNEKLFF.

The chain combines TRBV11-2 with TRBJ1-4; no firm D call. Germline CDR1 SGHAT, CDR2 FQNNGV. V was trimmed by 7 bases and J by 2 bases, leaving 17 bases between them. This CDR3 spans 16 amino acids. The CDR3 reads CASTRSGSATNEKLFF. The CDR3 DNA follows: TGTGCCAGCACCAGGTCGGGGTCCGCTACTAATGAAAAACTGTTTTTT.

This chain's CDR3 is CASSLGTGVRTDTQYF. The CDR3 DNA follows: TGTGCCAGCAGCTTAGGGACAGGGGTGCGCACAGATACGCAGTATTTT. This chain connects TRBV7-2 to TRBJ2-3; 9 positions match TRBD1. Germline loops: CDR1 SGHTA, CDR2 FQGNSA. V shed 1 base and J 1 base; nucleotides not matched to a gene: 3. This CDR3 is 16 amino acids long.

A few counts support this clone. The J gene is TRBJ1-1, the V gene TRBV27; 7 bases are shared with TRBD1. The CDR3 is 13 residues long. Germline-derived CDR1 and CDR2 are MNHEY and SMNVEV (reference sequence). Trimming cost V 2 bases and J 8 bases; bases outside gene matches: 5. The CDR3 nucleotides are TGTGCCAGCAGTTTAAACAGGGGTGGGGAAGCTTTCTTT. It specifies CASSLNRGGEAFF.

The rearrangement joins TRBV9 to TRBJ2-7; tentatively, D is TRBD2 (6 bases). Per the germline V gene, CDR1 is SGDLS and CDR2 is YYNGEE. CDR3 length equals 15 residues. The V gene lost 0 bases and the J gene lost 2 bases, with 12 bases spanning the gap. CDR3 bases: TGTGCCAGCAGCGTAGGGGACTCGGGGACCTACGAGCAGTACTTC. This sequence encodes CASSVGDSGTYEQYF.

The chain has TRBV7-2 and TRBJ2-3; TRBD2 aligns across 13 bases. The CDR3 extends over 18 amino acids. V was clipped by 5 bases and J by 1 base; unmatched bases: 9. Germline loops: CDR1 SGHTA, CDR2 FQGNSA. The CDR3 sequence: CASSTYWTSGGRTDTQYF. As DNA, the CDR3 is TGTGCCAGCAGCACCTACTGGACTAGCGGGGGCCGCACAGATACGCAGTATTTT.

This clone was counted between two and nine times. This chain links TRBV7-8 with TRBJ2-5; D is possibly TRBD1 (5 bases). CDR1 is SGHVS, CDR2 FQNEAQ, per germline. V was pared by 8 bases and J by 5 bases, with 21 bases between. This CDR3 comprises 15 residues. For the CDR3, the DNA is TGTGCCAGCGGATTTTCGACAGCCGAGCAGGAGACCCAGTACTTC. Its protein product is CASGFSTAEQETQYF.

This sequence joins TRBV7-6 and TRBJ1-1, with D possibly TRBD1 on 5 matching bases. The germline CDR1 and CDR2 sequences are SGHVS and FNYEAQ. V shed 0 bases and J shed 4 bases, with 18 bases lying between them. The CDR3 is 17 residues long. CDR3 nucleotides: TGTGCCAGCAGCTTAGCGATGGGGGGAGCCGGGTTCACTGAAGCTTTCTTT. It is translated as CASSLAMGGAGFTEAFF.

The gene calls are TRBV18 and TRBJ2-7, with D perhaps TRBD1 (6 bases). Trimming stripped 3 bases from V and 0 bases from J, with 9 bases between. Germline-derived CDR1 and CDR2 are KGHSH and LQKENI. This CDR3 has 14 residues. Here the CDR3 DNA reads TGTGCCAGCTCACCCAGGACAGACTCCTACGAGCAGTACTTC. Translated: CASSPRTDSYEQYF.

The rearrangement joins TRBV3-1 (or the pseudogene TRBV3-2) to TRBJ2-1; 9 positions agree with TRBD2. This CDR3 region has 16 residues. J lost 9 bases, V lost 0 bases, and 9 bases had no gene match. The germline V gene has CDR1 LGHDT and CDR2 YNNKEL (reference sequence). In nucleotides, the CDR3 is TGTGCCAGCAGCCAAGATTTCCGCGGGGGGGCGGGTGAGCAGTTCTTC. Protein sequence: CASSQDFRGGAGEQFF.

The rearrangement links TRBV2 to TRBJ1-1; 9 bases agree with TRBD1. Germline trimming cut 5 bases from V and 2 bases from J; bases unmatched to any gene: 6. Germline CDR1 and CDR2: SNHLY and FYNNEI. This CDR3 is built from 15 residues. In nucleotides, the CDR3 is TGTGCCAGCAGTATGACAGGGGGTCACAACACTGAAGCTTTCTTT. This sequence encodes CASSMTGGHNTEAFF.

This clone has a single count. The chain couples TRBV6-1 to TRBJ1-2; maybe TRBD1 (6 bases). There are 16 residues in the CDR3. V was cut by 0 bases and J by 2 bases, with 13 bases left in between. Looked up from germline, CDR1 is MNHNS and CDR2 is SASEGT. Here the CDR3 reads CASSEAGRGLNYGYTF. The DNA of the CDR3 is TGTGCCAGCAGTGAAGCAGGGAGGGGGTTAAACTATGGCTACACCTTC.

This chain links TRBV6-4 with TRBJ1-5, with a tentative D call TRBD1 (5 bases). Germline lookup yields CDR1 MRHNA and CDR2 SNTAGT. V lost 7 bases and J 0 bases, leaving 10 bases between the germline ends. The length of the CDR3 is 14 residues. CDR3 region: CASTGVLSNQPQHF. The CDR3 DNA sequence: TGTGCCAGCACGGGGGTCCTTAGCAATCAGCCCCAGCATTTT.

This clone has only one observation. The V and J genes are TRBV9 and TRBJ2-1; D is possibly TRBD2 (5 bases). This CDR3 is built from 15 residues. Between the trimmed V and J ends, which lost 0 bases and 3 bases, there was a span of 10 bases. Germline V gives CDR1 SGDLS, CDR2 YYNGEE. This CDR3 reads CASSVGGALYNEQFF. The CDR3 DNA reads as TGTGCCAGCAGCGTAGGGGGAGCCCTCTACAATGAGCAGTTCTTC.

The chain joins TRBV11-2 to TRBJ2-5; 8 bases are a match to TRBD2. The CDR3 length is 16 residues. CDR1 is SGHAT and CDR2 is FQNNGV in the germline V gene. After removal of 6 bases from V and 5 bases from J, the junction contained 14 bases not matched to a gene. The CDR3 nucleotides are TGTGCCAGCAGTTTCTCCGGGACTAGATTAAACGAGACCCAGTACTTC. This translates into CASSFSGTRLNETQYF.

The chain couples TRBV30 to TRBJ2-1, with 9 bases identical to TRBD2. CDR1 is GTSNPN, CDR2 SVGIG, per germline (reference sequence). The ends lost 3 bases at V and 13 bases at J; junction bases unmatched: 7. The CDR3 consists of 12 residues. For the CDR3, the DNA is TGTGCCTGGAGGGGCTGGACTAGCGAACAGTTCTTC. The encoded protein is CAWRGWTSEQFF.

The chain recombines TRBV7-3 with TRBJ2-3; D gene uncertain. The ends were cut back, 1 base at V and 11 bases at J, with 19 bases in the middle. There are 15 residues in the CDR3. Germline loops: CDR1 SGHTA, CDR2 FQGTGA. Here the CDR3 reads CASSLNALQYERQYF. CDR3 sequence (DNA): TGTGCCAGCAGCTTAAATGCCCTTCAATATGAGAGGCAGTATTTT.

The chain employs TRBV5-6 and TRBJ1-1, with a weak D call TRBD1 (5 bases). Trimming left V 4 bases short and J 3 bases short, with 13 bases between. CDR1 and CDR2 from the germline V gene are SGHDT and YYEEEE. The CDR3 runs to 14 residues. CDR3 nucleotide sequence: TGTGCCAGCAGCCGCGGGATCAGGGACACTGAAGCTTTCTTT. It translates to CASSRGIRDTEAFF.

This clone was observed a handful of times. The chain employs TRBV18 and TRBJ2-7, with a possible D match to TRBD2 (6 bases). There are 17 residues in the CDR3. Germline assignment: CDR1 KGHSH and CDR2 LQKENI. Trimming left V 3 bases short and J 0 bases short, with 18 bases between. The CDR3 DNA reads TGTGCCAGCTCACCCCGCCCGGGCGGGGTTAGCTCCTACGAGCAGTACTTC. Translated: CASSPRPGGVSSYEQYF.

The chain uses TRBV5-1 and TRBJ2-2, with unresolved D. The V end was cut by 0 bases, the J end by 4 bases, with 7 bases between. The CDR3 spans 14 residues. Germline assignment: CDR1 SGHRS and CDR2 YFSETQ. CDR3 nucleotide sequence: TGCGCCAGCAGCTTGGTGTACAGCACCGGGGAGCTGTTTTTT. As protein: CASSLVYSTGELFF.

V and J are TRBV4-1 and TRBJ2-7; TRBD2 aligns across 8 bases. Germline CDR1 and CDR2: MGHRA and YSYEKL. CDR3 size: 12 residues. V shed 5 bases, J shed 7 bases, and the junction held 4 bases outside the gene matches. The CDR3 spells CASSTRGGEQYF. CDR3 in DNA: TGCGCCAGCAGCACCCGGGGGGGGGAGCAGTACTTC.